Listed here are 31 T cell receptor beta chains from one sample, sequenced in a study of control samples from healthy donors and cancer patients. Here immunoSEQ multiplex PCR was the method, and the copy in TCRdb shows in-frame clones only, minus some. The sample yields fewer than 95,000 clones, approximately 81% seen once. Material for sequencing was blood. The receptors were sampled from a woman aged 40 to 50 in good health.

V and J are TRBV2 and TRBJ2-1; 7 bases are shared with TRBD1. The CDR3 contains 16 residues. Germline CDR1 reads SNHLY; CDR2 reads FYNNEI. With V trimmed by 8 bases and J by 1 base, 11 bases remained unmatched. Here the CDR3 reads CASADEQTGSYNEQFF. The CDR3 DNA is TGTGCCAGCGCTGATGAACAGACAGGGTCCTACAATGAGCAGTTCTTC.

This clone was seen a single time. CDR3 amino acids: CASRVVGYEQYF. For the CDR3, the DNA is TGTGCCAGCAGGGTAGTAGGATACGAGCAGTACTTC. This rearrangement joins TRBV6-5 to TRBJ2-7; D is ambiguous. V was shortened by 6 bases and J by 4 bases, with 10 bases between the two germline ends. This CDR3 comprises 12 residues. Germline CDR1 is MNHEY and CDR2 is SVGAGI.

The V call is TRBV14, the J call TRBJ2-3, with D tentatively TRBD1 or TRBD2 (6 bases each). Trimming stripped 10 bases from V and 3 bases from J, with 20 bases between. This CDR3 contains 15 residues. The germline V gene has CDR1 SGHDN and CDR2 FVKESK. The CDR3 loop is CAIKGGKPGTDTQYF. The CDR3 region has the DNA TGTGCCATCAAGGGGGGAAAGCCAGGTACAGATACGCAGTATTTT.

V gene TRBV11-3 combines with J gene TRBJ1-3; D remains unclear. Germline V gene sequence: CDR1 SGHNT, CDR2 YENEEA. The CDR3 contains 15 residues. V lost 4 bases and J 0 bases, leaving 10 bases between the germline ends. In DNA, the CDR3 is TGTGCCAGCAGCTACGGACGGACCTCTGGAAACACCATATATTTT. It codes for CASSYGRTSGNTIYF.

The chain has TRBV5-1 and TRBJ1-6; D uncertain. The germline CDR1 and CDR2 sequences are SGHRS and YFSETQ. Trimming cost V 1 base and J 7 bases, with 9 bases left between them. The CDR3 totals 14 residues. Here the CDR3 reads CASSLSSGNSPLHF. The CDR3 DNA reads as TGCGCCAGCAGCTTGTCGTCGGGAAATTCACCCCTCCACTTT.

This rearrangement joins TRBV4-1 to TRBJ1-4; 8 bases fit TRBD1. The V gene's germline CDR1 is MGHRA and CDR2 YSYEKL. This CDR3 is 17 amino acids long. V dropped 6 bases and J dropped 3; count of bases not matched to a gene: 12. The chain's CDR3 is CASRRAGGIRANEKLFF. The CDR3 region has the DNA TGCGCCAGCAGGAGGGCAGGGGGCATCAGAGCTAATGAAAAACTGTTTTTT.

There are a few counts of this clone. The chain employs TRBV6-2 or TRBV6-3 and TRBJ1-3; D is undetermined. Germline CDR1 reads MNHEY; CDR2 reads SVGEGT. The V end was cut by 6 bases, the J end by 3 bases, with 6 bases between. This CDR3 has 12 amino acids. This CDR3 is CASSLNGNTIYF. The CDR3 DNA sequence: TGTGCCAGCAGCCTTAATGGAAACACCATATATTTT.

The chain is built from TRBV25-1 and TRBJ2-7, with 11 bases matching TRBD2. CDR3 length: 16 amino acids. CDR1 and CDR2 (germline): MGHDK, SYGVNS. The V gene end was trimmed by 7 bases and the J gene end by 3 bases; junction bases not matched to a gene: 11. The chain's CDR3 is CASNPPDGLAGYEQYF. The CDR3 coding sequence is TGTGCCAGCAATCCCCCCGACGGACTAGCGGGCTACGAGCAGTACTTC.

The V and J genes are TRBV12-3 or TRBV12-4 and TRBJ2-1; no clear D gene. This CDR3 contains 12 residues. V was pared by 8 bases and J by 10 bases, with 15 bases between. CDR3 residues: CASGRLRPEQFF. Written as DNA, the CDR3 is TGTGCCAGCGGCCGACTCCGACCGGAGCAGTTCTTC.

V is TRBV13 and J is TRBJ1-3; D not resolved. There are 14 residues in the CDR3. With 4 bases removed from V and 1 base from J, the gap between germline ends came to 8 bases. Per the germline V gene, CDR1 is PRHDT and CDR2 is FYEKMQ (reference sequence). The CDR3 reads CASSSTDSGNTIYF. DNA of the CDR3: TGTGCCAGCAGCTCGACTGATTCTGGAAACACCATATATTTT.

V gene TRBV19 combines with J gene TRBJ2-1, with 14 bases aligning to TRBD2. This CDR3 contains 19 residues. V was pared by 5 bases and J by 4 bases, with 13 bases of the junction left unmatched. Germline loops: CDR1 LNHDA, CDR2 SQIVND (reference sequence). The CDR3 loop is CASSPRTSGGRGVYNEQFF. CDR3 nucleotide sequence: TGTGCCAGTAGTCCTCGGACTAGCGGGGGGCGAGGGGTATACAATGAGCAGTTCTTC.

The CDR3 reads CASSQVPGTRVEQFF. The CDR3 DNA sequence: TGCGCCAGCAGCCAAGTCCCCGGGACTAGGGTTGAGCAGTTCTTC. The chain has TRBV4-3 and TRBJ2-1, with TRBD2 matching over 8 bases. V lost 1 base, J lost 9 bases, and 8 bases stayed unmatched. The CDR3 sequence is 15 residues long. Germline V gene data show CDR1 as LGHNA and CDR2 as YSLEER.

The J gene is TRBJ2-7, the V gene TRBV6-6; D is unresolved. In germline, CDR1 is MNHNY, CDR2 SVGAGI (reference sequence). Trimming pared 6 bases from V and 3 bases from J, leaving 9 bases between. This CDR3 spans 12 amino acids. The CDR3 sequence is CASRRGNYEQYF. CDR3 bases: TGTGCCAGCAGGCGCGGTAACTACGAGCAGTACTTC.

This clone was observed once. The chain uses TRBV7-2 and TRBJ1-3; D gene unclear. The V gene lost 5 bases and the J gene lost 4 bases, with 9 bases spanning the gap. The CDR3 consists of 13 residues. From germline, CDR1 is SGHTA and CDR2 FQGNSA. DNA of the CDR3: TGTGCCAGCAGCCCCTACCCAGGAAACACCATATATTTT. Translation gives CASSPYPGNTIYF.

V and J are TRBV11-3 and TRBJ1-2; weak D call: TRBD1 (5 bases). The CDR3 is made up of 15 amino acids. With 4 bases removed from V and 4 bases from J, the gap between germline ends came to 16 bases. CDR1 is SGHNT, CDR2 YENEEA, per germline. This CDR3 reads CASSSSSQGFYGYTF. The DNA of the CDR3 is TGTGCCAGCAGCTCATCATCCCAGGGTTTCTATGGCTACACCTTC.

The rearrangement uses TRBV6-1 and TRBJ2-7; 7 nucleotides match TRBD1. This CDR3 comprises 14 residues. The J segment lost 4 bases and the V segment lost 2 bases, leaving 5 bases of the junction unmatched. Germline V gene lookup returns CDR1 MNHNS and CDR2 SASEGT. In nucleotides, the CDR3 is TGTGCCAGCAGTGAATTGAGGGGGCTTTACGAGCAGTACTTC. This translates into CASSELRGLYEQYF.

The gene calls are TRBV7-2 and TRBJ2-7; 8 bases align to TRBD2. CDR1 SGHTA and CDR2 FQGNSA come from the germline V gene. Losses at the gene ends were 5 bases for V and 3 bases for J; bases not matched to a gene: 6. CDR3 length equals 14 residues. The CDR3 nucleotides read TGTGCCAGCAGCCCCGACAGCGGGGGCTACGAGCAGTACTTC. Its protein product is CASSPDSGGYEQYF.

V is TRBV6-5 and J is TRBJ1-6; 10 bases map to TRBD1. CDR1 is MNHEY, CDR2 SVGAGI, per germline. V lost 0 bases, J lost 7 bases, and 3 bases stayed unmatched. The CDR3 loop spans 16 amino acids. The CDR3 DNA reads TGTGCCAGCAGTTACTCTGCGACAGGGGGCAATTCACCCCTCCACTTT. As protein: CASSYSATGGNSPLHF.

The CDR3 protein is CASSARANTEAFF. CDR3 sequence (DNA): TGTGCCAGCAGTGCCCGGGCCAACACTGAAGCTTTCTTT. This chain connects TRBV25-1 to TRBJ1-1; D remains ambiguous. The V gene lost 4 bases and the J gene lost 2 bases, with 8 bases spanning the gap. The V gene's germline CDR1 is MGHDK and CDR2 SYGVNS. This CDR3 is built from 13 residues.

The chain is built from TRBV5-8 and TRBJ2-3, with D hard to call. This CDR3 has 12 residues. CDR1 and CDR2 from the germline V gene are SGHTS and YDEGEE. V was shortened by 3 bases and J by 4 bases, with 6 bases between the two germline ends. CDR3 DNA sequence: TGTGCCAGCAGCTACGATCCAGATACGCAGTATTTT. Translated, it gives CASSYDPDTQYF.

This sequence joins TRBV19 and TRBJ2-3; D might be TRBD2 (6 bases). V was cut by 5 bases and J by 3 bases, with 18 bases left in between. Germline assignment: CDR1 LNHDA and CDR2 SQIVND (reference sequence). The CDR3 runs to 16 residues. CDR3 protein: CASSGGTHSGTDTQYF. CDR3 DNA: TGTGCCAGTAGTGGAGGGACCCATTCCGGTACAGATACGCAGTATTTT.

V usage is TRBV30 and J usage is TRBJ1-5; the D is unclear. Germline CDR1 and CDR2: GTSNPN and SVGIG (reference sequence). V lost 0 bases, J lost 1 base, and 7 bases lay in between. The CDR3 sequence is 14 residues long. CDR3 coding DNA: TGTGCCTGGAGTGTATTGGGAAGCAATCAGCCCCAGCATTTT. Residues: CAWSVLGSNQPQHF.

This chain joins TRBV4-3 and TRBJ2-1; 7 nucleotides agree with TRBD2. With 4 bases clipped from V and 1 base from J, the junction kept 7 bases outside the gene matches. Germline assignment: CDR1 LGHNA and CDR2 YSLEER. The CDR3 loop spans 16 amino acids. CDR3 amino acids: CASSPRAGRSYNEQFF. The CDR3 nucleotides are TGCGCCAGCAGCCCCAGAGCGGGGCGGTCCTACAATGAGCAGTTCTTC.

V and J are TRBV18 and TRBJ1-5; D not certain. The germline V gene has CDR1 KGHSH and CDR2 LQKENI. V was trimmed by 2 bases and J by 4 bases, leaving 9 bases between them. The CDR3 spans 14 residues. CDR3 residues: CASSPEGRNQPQHF. CDR3 DNA sequence: TGTGCCAGCTCACCAGAGGGCAGAAATCAGCCCCAGCATTTT.

The chain combines TRBV6-2 or TRBV6-3 with TRBJ2-7, with TRBD1 as a possible D gene (6 bases). CDR1 is MNHEY and CDR2 is SVGEGT in the germline V gene. The CDR3 has 15 residues. Trimming left V 2 bases short and J 1 base short, with 12 bases between. This CDR3 is CASSYDGGISYEQYF. CDR3 DNA sequence: TGTGCCAGCAGTTACGATGGGGGCATTTCCTACGAGCAGTACTTC.

The CDR3 nucleotides are TGTGCCAGCAGTGAAGCACTCAAAGAGACCCAGTACTTC. The encoded protein is CASSEALKETQYF. V gene TRBV2 combines with J gene TRBJ2-5, with unresolved D. Germline V gene lookup returns CDR1 SNHLY and CDR2 FYNNEI. V was pared by 0 bases and J by 3 bases, with 5 bases between. The CDR3 is made up of 13 amino acids.

J is TRBJ2-1 and V is TRBV30; D remains unclear. The CDR3 spans 12 residues. V shed 3 bases and J shed 7 bases, with 10 bases lying between them. The germline CDR1 and CDR2 sequences are GTSNPN and SVGIG (reference sequence). CDR3 sequence: CAWSGPGNEQFF. The DNA of the CDR3 is TGTGCCTGGAGCGGTCCCGGGAATGAGCAGTTCTTC.

This chain links TRBV15 with TRBJ1-5; D is unresolved. The CDR3 is 14 amino acids. CDR1 is LNHNV and CDR2 is YYDKDF in the germline V gene (reference sequence). Trimming shortened V by 1 base and J by 8 bases, and 12 bases separated the two germline ends. The CDR3 spells CATSRVGIFEPQHF. The CDR3 nucleotides read TGTGCCACCAGCAGAGTGGGGATTTTCGAGCCCCAGCATTTT.

The V and J genes are TRBV5-4 and TRBJ1-1; possible D gene TRBD1, 5 bases. The CDR3 totals 16 residues. Per the germline V gene, CDR1 is SGHNT and CDR2 is YYREEE (reference sequence). V was pared by 2 bases and J by 3 bases, with 17 bases between. The CDR3 DNA reads TGTGCCAGCAGCTTAAGATTGGGGCCGGGGGACACTGAAGCTTTCTTT. Amino acid sequence: CASSLRLGPGDTEAFF.

The V call is TRBV5-1, the J call TRBJ2-7; 8 bases line up with TRBD2. This CDR3 region has 14 residues. The V segment lost 0 bases and the J segment 4 bases; nucleotides outside the gene matches: 3. Germline V lookup: CDR1 SGHRS, CDR2 YFSETQ. The CDR3 nucleotides read TGCGCCAGCAGCTTGGACACGGGGGGGTACGAGCAGTACTTC. Amino acid sequence: CASSLDTGGYEQYF.

There are a few counts of this clone. CDR3 amino acids: CASGAGANVLTF. DNA of the CDR3: TGTGCCAGCGGGGCAGGGGCCAACGTCCTGACTTTC. The gene calls are TRBV27 and TRBJ2-6; possibly TRBD1 for D (5 bases). Germline V gene data show CDR1 as MNHEY and CDR2 as SMNVEV (reference sequence). V dropped 8 bases and J dropped 4 bases, with 6 bases sitting between them. The CDR3 has 12 residues.